This T cell receptor beta chain was recovered during a study of blood T cells in healthy people across ages. Study results and limitations: Older age went with lower TCR beta diversity per million T cells, in a roughly linear way. Long-lived and aged donors differed, with more naive CD4+ cells and higher diversity in the long-lived.

The CDR3 is made up of 16 amino acids. The germline gives CDR1 SEHNR, CDR2 FQNEAQ (reference sequence). J was trimmed by 1 base and V by 8 bases; bases with no gene match: 10. With a J-beta primer mix and a sample-barcoded 5' primer, a second PCR ran 7 to 11 cycles. Every cDNA was tagged by a template-switch adaptor with 12 random nucleotides. TCRdb reanalysed the 5' RACE reads using MiXCR and keeps one entry per CDR3 protein. The sample lists hundreds of thousands of distinct CDR3 sequences; around half were seen once. A note on this clonotype: Antigen unknown.

Whenever a sample was processed, at least 6.5 million PBMCs were isolated. The sequencing sample was made of blood. V gene TRBV7-9 combines with J gene TRBJ2-1; 8 bases agree with TRBD1. The receptor comes from a woman aged 55-70 years in good health. The CDR3 here is CASGLGGQVSYNEQFF. CDR3 nucleotides: TGTGCCAGCGGACTCGGGGGACAGGTTTCCTACAATGAGCAGTTCTTC.